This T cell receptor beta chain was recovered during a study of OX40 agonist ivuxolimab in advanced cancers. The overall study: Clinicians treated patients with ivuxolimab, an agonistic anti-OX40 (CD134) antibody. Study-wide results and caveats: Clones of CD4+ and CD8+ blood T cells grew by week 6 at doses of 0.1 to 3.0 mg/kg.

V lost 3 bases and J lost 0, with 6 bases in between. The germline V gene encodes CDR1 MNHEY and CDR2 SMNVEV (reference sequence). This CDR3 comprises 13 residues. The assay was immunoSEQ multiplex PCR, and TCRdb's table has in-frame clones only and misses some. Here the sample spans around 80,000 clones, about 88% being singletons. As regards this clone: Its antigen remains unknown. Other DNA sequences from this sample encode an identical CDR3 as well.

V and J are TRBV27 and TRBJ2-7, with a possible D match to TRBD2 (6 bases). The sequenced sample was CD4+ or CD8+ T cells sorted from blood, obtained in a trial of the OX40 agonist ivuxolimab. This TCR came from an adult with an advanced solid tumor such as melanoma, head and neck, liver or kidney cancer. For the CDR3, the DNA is TGTGCCAGCAGTTTCGGGGGCTCCTACGAGCAGTACTTC. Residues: CASSFGGSYEQYF.